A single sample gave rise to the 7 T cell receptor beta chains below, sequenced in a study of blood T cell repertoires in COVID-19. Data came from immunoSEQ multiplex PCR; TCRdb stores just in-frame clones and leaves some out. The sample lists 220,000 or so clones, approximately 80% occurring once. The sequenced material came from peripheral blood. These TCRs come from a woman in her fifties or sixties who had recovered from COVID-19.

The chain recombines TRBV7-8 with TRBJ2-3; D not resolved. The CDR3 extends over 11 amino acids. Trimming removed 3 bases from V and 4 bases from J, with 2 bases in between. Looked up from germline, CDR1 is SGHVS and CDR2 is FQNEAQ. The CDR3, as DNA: TGTGCCAGCAGCTTCGCAGATACGCAGTATTTT. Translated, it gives CASSFADTQYF.

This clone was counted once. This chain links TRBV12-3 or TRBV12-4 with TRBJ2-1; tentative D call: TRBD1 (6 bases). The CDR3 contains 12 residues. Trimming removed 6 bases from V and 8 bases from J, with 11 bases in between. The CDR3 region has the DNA TGTGCCAGCAGCAGTAAGGGGGATGAGCAGTTCTTC. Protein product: CASSSKGDEQFF.

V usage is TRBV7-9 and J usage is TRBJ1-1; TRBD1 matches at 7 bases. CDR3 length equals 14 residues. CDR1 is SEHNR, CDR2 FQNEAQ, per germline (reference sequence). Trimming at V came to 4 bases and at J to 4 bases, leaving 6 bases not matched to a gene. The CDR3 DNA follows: TGTGCCAGCAGCTCACAGGGGTTTGGCACTGAAGCTTTCTTT. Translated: CASSSQGFGTEAFF. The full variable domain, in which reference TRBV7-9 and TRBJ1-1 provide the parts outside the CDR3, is DTGVSQNPRHKITKRGQNVTFRCDPISEHNRLYWYRQTLGQGPEFLTYFQNEAQLEKSRLLSDRFSAERPKGSFSTLEIQRTEQGDSAMYLCASSSQGFGTEAFFGQGTRLTVV.

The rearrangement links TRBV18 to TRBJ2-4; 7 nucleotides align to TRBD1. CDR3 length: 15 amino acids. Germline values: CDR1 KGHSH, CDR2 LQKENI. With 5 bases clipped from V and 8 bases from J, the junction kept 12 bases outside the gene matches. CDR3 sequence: CASSTTTGDVDIQYF. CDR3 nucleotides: TGTGCCAGCTCAACTACAACAGGGGACGTCGACATTCAGTACTTC.

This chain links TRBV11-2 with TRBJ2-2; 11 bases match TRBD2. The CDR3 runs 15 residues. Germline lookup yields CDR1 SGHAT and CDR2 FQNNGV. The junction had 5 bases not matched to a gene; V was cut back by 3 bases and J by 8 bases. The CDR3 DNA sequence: TGTGCCAGCAGCTTGGCCTGGACTAGCGGGGGGGAGCTGTTTTTT. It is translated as CASSLAWTSGGELFF.

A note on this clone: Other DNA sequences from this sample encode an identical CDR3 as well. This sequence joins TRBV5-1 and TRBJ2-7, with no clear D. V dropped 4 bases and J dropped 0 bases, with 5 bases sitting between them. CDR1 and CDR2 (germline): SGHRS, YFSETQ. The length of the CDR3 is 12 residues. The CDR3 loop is CASSLPSYEQYF. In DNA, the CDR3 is TGCGCCAGCAGCCTCCCCTCCTACGAGCAGTACTTC.

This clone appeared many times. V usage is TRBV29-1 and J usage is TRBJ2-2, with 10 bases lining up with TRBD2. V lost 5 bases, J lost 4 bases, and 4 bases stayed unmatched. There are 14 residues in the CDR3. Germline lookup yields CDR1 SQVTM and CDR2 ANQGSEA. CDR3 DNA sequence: TGCAGCGTTCTAGCGGGGGCCGGCACCGGGGAGCTGTTTTTT. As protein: CSVLAGAGTGELFF.